These 8 T cell receptor beta chains were sequenced from one sample in a study of chemoradiotherapy in HPV16-positive cancers. TCRdb's table, derived via immunoSEQ multiplex PCR, lists solely in-frame clones and lacks some. The sample includes roughly 12,000 clones, 81% of them seen just once. The specimen was collected from a patient who underwent chemoradiotherapy. The receptors originated from a human donor with HPV-associated anogenital cancer.

J is TRBJ2-2 and V is TRBV5-1, with TRBD2 matching over 8 bases. The CDR3 contains 16 residues. Germline CDR1 reads SGHRS; CDR2 reads YFSETQ. Trimming cost V 0 bases and J 7 bases; bases outside gene matches: 8. For the CDR3, the DNA is TGCGCCAGCAGCTTGGCCCTCGGGGGGGCTAGCGGGGAGCTGTTTTTT. Translated, it gives CASSLALGGASGELFF.

The chain carries TRBV7-8 and TRBJ1-5; D uncertain. The ends were cut back, 5 bases at V and 0 bases at J, with 14 bases in the middle. The CDR3 totals 16 residues. Germline CDR1 and CDR2: SGHVS and FQNEAQ. This CDR3 is CASSPEIRYSNQPQHF. CDR3 DNA: TGTGCCAGCAGCCCCGAGATCCGGTATAGCAATCAGCCCCAGCATTTT.

V gene TRBV10-3 combines with J gene TRBJ2-5; TRBD1 or TRBD2 may be the D gene (5 bases each). Germline V gene lookup returns CDR1 ENHRY and CDR2 SYGVKD. The CDR3 has 15 amino acids. Deletions cut 0 bases from V and 5 bases from J, with 13 bases between. This CDR3 is CAISESAGPGETQYF. CDR3 bases: TGTGCCATCAGTGAGTCGGCGGGTCCAGGGGAGACCCAGTACTTC.

J is TRBJ2-3 and V is TRBV30; D may correspond to TRBD1 or TRBD2 (6 bases each). The germline gives CDR1 GTSNPN, CDR2 SVGIG (reference sequence). The CDR3 consists of 16 residues. The V and J ends lost 4 bases and 5 bases respectively, with 22 bases between them. For the CDR3, the DNA is TGTGCCTGGACGAGGAGAGGGGGGAACGCTCAAGATACGCAGTATTTT. Translating gives CAWTRRGGNAQDTQYF.

The rearrangement uses TRBV2 and TRBJ2-7; 7 bases are a match to TRBD2. With V trimmed by 3 bases and J by 4 bases, 0 bases remained unmatched. Per germline, CDR1 SNHLY and CDR2 FYNNEI. This CDR3 is built from 12 residues. The CDR3 loop reads CASSDGGYEQYF. For the CDR3, the DNA is TGTGCCAGCAGTGACGGGGGGTACGAGCAGTACTTC.

The gene calls are TRBV5-1 and TRBJ2-3, with no clear D. Trimming cost V 4 bases and J 0 bases, with 15 bases left between them. CDR1 is SGHRS and CDR2 is YFSETQ in the germline V gene. The CDR3 has 16 residues. The CDR3 nucleotides read TGCGCCAGCAGCCCGCCGGGCAGCTCTAGCACAGATACGCAGTATTTT. Its translation is CASSPPGSSSTDTQYF.

In this sample, this clone turned up once. The J gene is TRBJ1-3, the V gene TRBV5-6; possible D gene TRBD1, 6 bases. This CDR3 comprises 15 residues. Germline V gives CDR1 SGHDT, CDR2 YYEEEE. V was cut by 3 bases and J by 2 bases, with 12 bases left in between. In nucleotides, the CDR3 is TGTGCCAGCAGCTCTCGGGGGGGGCCTGGAAACACCATATATTTT. The encoded protein is CASSSRGGPGNTIYF. Full variable domain (rest looked up from reference TRBV5-6 and TRBJ1-3): DAGVTQSPTHLIKTRGQQVTLRCSPKSGHDTVSWYQQALGQGPQFIFQYYEEEERQRGNFPDRFSGHQFPNYSSELNVNALLLGDSALYLCASSSRGGPGNTIYFGEGSWLTVV.

The CDR3 DNA reads as TGTGCCAGCAGCCAAGAAATGTCGGCCGGGCGGTATTACCAAGAGACCCAGTACTTC. Translation gives CASSQEMSAGRYYQETQYF. The V call is TRBV4-2, the J call TRBJ2-5; D is unresolved. The germline CDR1 and CDR2 sequences are LGHNA and YNFKEQ. This CDR3 has 19 amino acids. V lost 0 bases and J 0 bases, leaving 20 bases between the germline ends.